These 27 T cell receptor beta chains were all obtained from the same sample, sequenced in a study of molecular identifiers for immune sequencing clone quantification. In TCRdb, the PCR reads were re-called with MiXCR into one record per CDR3 protein. Of 350,000 or so distinct CDR3 sequences detected, about a fifth appear once; the ten largest clones hold roughly 0.86%. Sequencing was carried out using naive CD8+ T cells from blood, with Jurkat cell RNA spiked in. Specified subset: FACS-sorted CD8+CD4-CCR7+CD45RA+ naive T cells. The receptors originated from a human donor in good health. Some libraries in this study had Jurkat cell RNA spiked in.

This clonotype showed up just a few times. The chain employs TRBV7-6 and TRBJ2-1; TRBD2 agrees at 7 bases. CDR3 length: 16 residues. Germline CDR1 reads SGHVS; CDR2 reads FNYEAQ. V lost 2 bases and J lost 7; bases outside the gene matches: 11. The CDR3: CASSLWGEGVGNEQFF. The CDR3 nucleotides read TGTGCCAGCAGCTTATGGGGGGAGGGTGTTGGGAATGAGCAGTTCTTC.

This clonotype has a count of ten or more. The rearrangement joins TRBV7-9 to TRBJ2-1; 9 positions agree with TRBD2. Germline assignment: CDR1 SEHNR and CDR2 FQNEAQ (reference sequence). CDR3 length equals 15 residues. Losses at the gene ends were 5 bases for V and 6 bases for J; bases not matched to a gene: 8. The CDR3 protein is CASSPPGTSFNEQFF. The CDR3 DNA reads TGTGCCAGCAGCCCTCCCGGGACTAGCTTCAATGAGCAGTTCTTC.

The chain combines TRBV20-1 with TRBJ2-2; 7 bases match TRBD2. Germline values: CDR1 DFQATT, CDR2 SNEGSKA (reference sequence). V lost 0 bases and J lost 4; bases outside the gene matches: 2. CDR3 length: 14 amino acids. CDR3 DNA: TGCAGTGCTAGAGAGGGGGGGGGCACCGGGGAGCTGTTTTTT. This encodes CSAREGGGTGELFF.

This clonotype was picked up many times. The chain couples TRBV30 to TRBJ2-7, with 8 bases matching TRBD2. From germline, CDR1 is GTSNPN and CDR2 SVGIG (reference sequence). The CDR3 contains 13 residues. V dropped 0 bases and J dropped 4; count of bases not matched to a gene: 2. This CDR3 reads CAWSVGGVYEQYF. CDR3 coding DNA: TGTGCCTGGAGTGTCGGGGGGGTTTACGAGCAGTACTTC.

This clonotype was counted many times. The chain combines TRBV7-9 with TRBJ2-3, with 10 bases aligning to TRBD1. This CDR3 is 14 amino acids long. Germline trimming cut 5 bases from V and 4 bases from J; bases unmatched to any gene: 3. From germline, CDR1 is SEHNR and CDR2 FQNEAQ (reference sequence). The CDR3 region is CASSEGQGSDTQYF. CDR3 coding DNA: TGTGCCAGCAGCGAGGGACAGGGGTCAGATACGCAGTATTTT.

Remarks on this clonotype: A much larger clonotype is one base distant, so this may be a read error. The CDR3 here is CAGSFYGGGQSYEQYF. The DNA of the CDR3 is TGTGCCGGCAGTTTTTACGGTGGGGGCCAGTCCTACGAGCAGTACTTC. The chain recombines TRBV28 with TRBJ2-7; D is possibly TRBD1 (6 bases). The CDR3 loop spans 16 amino acids. Germline V gene lookup returns CDR1 MDHEN and CDR2 SYDVKM.

This clonotype was found a few times. V and J are TRBV2 and TRBJ2-6; 10 nucleotides align to TRBD2. The CDR3 length is 19 residues. The V segment lost 3 bases and the J segment 0 bases; nucleotides outside the gene matches: 8. CDR1 and CDR2 (germline): SNHLY, FYNNEI. The CDR3 reads CASSEEAGGPISGANVLTF. The DNA of the CDR3 is TGTGCCAGCAGTGAGGAAGCGGGAGGGCCCATCTCTGGGGCCAACGTCCTGACTTTC.

This clonotype was found many times. The gene calls are TRBV28 and TRBJ2-3, with 10 bases matching TRBD2. V was pared by 4 bases and J by 2 bases, with 12 bases of the junction left unmatched. CDR1 is MDHEN, CDR2 SYDVKM, per germline. CDR3 length: 18 residues. CDR3 region: CASSSPGLAGEDTDTQYF. CDR3 bases: TGTGCCAGCAGTTCACCTGGGCTAGCGGGAGAGGACACAGATACGCAGTATTTT. Full variable domain (outside the CDR3, taken from reference TRBV28 and TRBJ2-3): DVKVTQSSRYLVKRTGEKVFLECVQDMDHENMFWYRQDPGLGLRLIYFSYDVKMKEKGDIPEGYSVSREKKERFSLILESASTNQTSMYLCASSSPGLAGEDTDTQYFGPGTRLTVL.

This clonotype was counted at least ten times. The V and J genes are TRBV30 and TRBJ2-3; no definite D call. This CDR3 region has 11 residues. V was trimmed by 1 base and J by 6 bases, leaving 5 bases between them. The V gene's germline CDR1 is GTSNPN and CDR2 SVGIG (reference sequence). CDR3 DNA sequence: TGTGCCTGGAGTGAGGTGGATACGCAGTATTTT. Translating gives CAWSEVDTQYF.

This chain links TRBV12-3 or TRBV12-4 with TRBJ2-7; 7 bases align to TRBD1. The CDR3 loop spans 13 amino acids. J was trimmed by 3 bases and V by 5 bases; bases with no gene match: 4. The CDR3 DNA reads as TGTGCCAGCAGTAGGGACAGCCACTACGAGCAGTACTTC. It encodes CASSRDSHYEQYF.

This clonotype was counted at least ten times. V is TRBV28 and J is TRBJ2-7; perhaps TRBD2 as D (6 bases). Germline V lookup: CDR1 MDHEN, CDR2 SYDVKM. Between the trimmed V and J ends, which lost 6 bases and 7 bases, there was a span of 13 bases. The CDR3 consists of 12 residues. The CDR3 sequence: CASRMNRGEQYF. CDR3 nucleotides: TGTGCCAGCAGAATGAACCGGGGGGAGCAGTACTTC.

The chain carries TRBV19 and TRBJ1-1; D may be TRBD1 (5 bases). The germline V gene encodes CDR1 LNHDA and CDR2 SQIVND (reference sequence). This CDR3 has 13 amino acids. Trimming removed 7 bases from V and 4 bases from J, with 13 bases in between. This CDR3 is CASIGAFGTEAFF. The CDR3 nucleotides read TGTGCCAGTATTGGGGCTTTCGGCACTGAAGCTTTCTTT.

This chain joins TRBV25-1 and TRBJ2-5, with 7 bases aligning to TRBD2. This CDR3 comprises 17 residues. Germline CDR1 is MGHDK and CDR2 is SYGVNS. Trimming removed 3 bases from V and 3 bases from J; junction bases left unmatched: 13. The CDR3 DNA reads as TGTGCCAGCAGTGAGGCTAGCTGGCGGGAGTTTGAAGAGACCCAGTACTTC. Translated, it gives CASSEASWREFEETQYF.

About this clonotype: Lacking the conserved final phenylalanine or tryptophan, this CDR3 likely reflects a read error. This chain links TRBV5-1 with TRBJ2-1, with D unclear. Looked up from germline, CDR1 is SGHRS and CDR2 is YFSETQ. There are 15 residues in the CDR3. Deletions cut 5 bases from V and 0 bases from J, with 12 bases between. The CDR3 region has the DNA TGCGCCAGCAGGGCCGACCCGAGCTCCTACAATGAGCAGTTCTCC. Amino acid sequence: CASRADPSSYNEQFS.

This clonotype was seen repeatedly, ten times or more. V and J are TRBV29-1 and TRBJ2-3; D is unclear. The germline V and J ends were trimmed by 1 base and 4 bases, with 9 bases remaining between them. Germline assignment: CDR1 SQVTM and CDR2 ANQGSEA. The CDR3 sequence is 13 residues long. The CDR3 here is CSVEGPVSDTQYF. DNA for the CDR3: TGCAGCGTTGAAGGGCCTGTTTCAGATACGCAGTATTTT.

In this sample, this clonotype turned up many times. Germline and junction disagree at one end, which may indicate a read error. The V and J genes are TRBV7-7 and TRBJ2-3, with D uncertain. CDR1 is SSHAT, CDR2 FNYEAQ, per germline (reference sequence). The length of the CDR3 is 15 residues. CDR3 amino acids: CASSLFPDSTDTQYF. The CDR3, as DNA: TGTGCTAGCAGCTTATTCCCGGATAGCACAGATACGCAGTATTTT.

This clonotype was seen at least ten times. The chain links TRBV12-3 or TRBV12-4 to TRBJ2-3; the D is unclear. CDR3 length: 13 amino acids. Trimming pared 5 bases from V and 4 bases from J, leaving 10 bases between. This CDR3 is CASSLLSSDTQYF. The CDR3 region has the DNA TGTGCCAGCAGTCTTCTATCATCAGATACGCAGTATTTT.

This clonotype occurred a few times. The chain couples TRBV2 to TRBJ1-2, with D tentatively TRBD1 (5 bases). Between the trimmed V and J ends, which lost 3 bases and 3 bases, there was a span of 14 bases. CDR1 and CDR2 from the germline V gene are SNHLY and FYNNEI. CDR3 size: 15 residues. The CDR3 DNA sequence: TGTGCCAGCAGTGAGGATGGGGACCAAGACTATGGCTACACCTTC. Its translation: CASSEDGDQDYGYTF.

This clonotype was seen ten or more times. The V gene is TRBV7-6, the J gene TRBJ2-7; no clear D. The CDR3 sequence is 14 residues long. V lost 5 bases to trimming and J lost 2 bases, with 13 bases between them. Germline values: CDR1 SGHVS, CDR2 FNYEAQ. The CDR3 here is CASSPVGRTYEQYF. In DNA, the CDR3 is TGTGCCAGCAGCCCGGTTGGCAGGACCTACGAGCAGTACTTC. Together with reference TRBV7-6 and TRBJ2-7, the CDR3 gives the full variable domain: GAGVSQSPRYKVTKRGQDVALRCDPISGHVSLYWYRQALGQGPEFLTYFNYEAQQDKSGLPNDRFSAERPEGSISTLTIQRTEQRDSAMYRCASSPVGRTYEQYFGPGTRLTVT.

This clonotype was seen at least ten times. The chain is built from TRBV5-1 and TRBJ1-1; TRBD1 matches at 9 bases. The CDR3 has 12 amino acids. Germline-derived CDR1 and CDR2 are SGHRS and YFSETQ. After removal of 3 bases from V and 10 bases from J, the junction contained 4 bases not matched to a gene. DNA for the CDR3: TGCGCCAGCAGCTGGACAGGGGATTCAGCTTTCTTT. Translated: CASSWTGDSAFF.

As concerns this clonotype: Possible read error: a much larger clone is one base away. The genes are TRBV12-3 or TRBV12-4 and TRBJ1-1; the D gene is possibly TRBD1 (6 bases). The CDR3 runs to 14 residues. Trimming left V 6 bases short and J 3 bases short, with 14 bases between. The CDR3 sequence is CASRAGALDTEAFF. The CDR3 DNA follows: TGTGCCAGCAGGGCAGGGGCCTTGGACACTGAAGCTTTCTTT.

The sample holds many counts of this clonotype. The chain combines TRBV5-6 with TRBJ2-7, with a weak D call TRBD2 (6 bases). This CDR3 has 12 amino acids. Germline V gene lookup returns CDR1 SGHDT and CDR2 YYEEEE. Trimming cost V 4 bases and J 7 bases, with 12 bases left between them. The CDR3 DNA reads TGTGCCAGCAGCGAGGGACTTGGGGAGCAGTACTTC. Translated: CASSEGLGEQYF.

This clonotype has just a few counts. The rearrangement uses TRBV13 and TRBJ1-1; TRBD1 might be the D (6 bases). There are 18 residues in the CDR3. V lost 5 bases, J lost 0 bases, and 22 bases lay in between. Germline V gene lookup returns CDR1 PRHDT and CDR2 FYEKMQ (reference sequence). CDR3 amino acids: CASSQGGAPGVLNTEAFF. In DNA form, the CDR3 reads TGTGCCAGCAGCCAAGGGGGGGCCCCGGGAGTTTTGAACACTGAAGCTTTCTTT.

Only a few counts were recorded for this clonotype. The V call is TRBV4-1, the J call TRBJ1-1; possible D gene TRBD1, 6 bases. CDR3 length: 16 residues. Germline V gene lookup returns CDR1 MGHRA and CDR2 YSYEKL. Trimming took 1 base from V and 4 from J, leaving 16 bases between them. In nucleotides, the CDR3 is TGCGCCAGCAGCCAAGCTGGGGGCCCTGGAGGCACTGAAGCTTTCTTT. It translates to CASSQAGGPGGTEAFF.

The table lists this clonotype with many counts. J is TRBJ2-3 and V is TRBV7-2; 12 bases match TRBD2. The CDR3 is made up of 15 amino acids. Germline V gene lookup returns CDR1 SGHTA and CDR2 FQGNSA. With V trimmed by 6 bases and J by 4 bases, 5 bases remained unmatched. The CDR3 sequence: CASSLAGGLSDTQYF. CDR3 DNA: TGTGCCAGCAGTCTAGCGGGAGGGCTGTCAGATACGCAGTATTTT.

The genes are TRBV7-9 and TRBJ2-7; perhaps TRBD1 as D (5 bases). The length of the CDR3 is 18 residues. Germline V gene sequence: CDR1 SEHNR, CDR2 FQNEAQ (reference sequence). V was cut by 5 bases and J by 3 bases, with 26 bases left in between. The CDR3: CASSPRLGSTRGLYEQYF. DNA for the CDR3: TGTGCCAGCAGCCCTCGGTTGGGTTCAACAAGGGGCCTCTACGAGCAGTACTTC.

This clonotype was counted many times. The genes are TRBV30 and TRBJ2-7; the D gene is possibly TRBD2 (5 bases). Trimming removed 1 base at V and 0 bases at J, with 7 bases between. The CDR3 contains 13 residues. Germline V lookup: CDR1 GTSNPN, CDR2 SVGIG (reference sequence). The CDR3, as DNA: TGTGCCTGGAGTGGAGGGCTCTCCTACGAGCAGTACTTC. This encodes CAWSGGLSYEQYF.